These 27 T cell receptor beta chains share one sample of origin, sequenced in a study of blood T cells in healthy people across ages. It was with a sample-barcoded 5' primer and a J-beta primer mix that a second PCR of about 6 to 11 cycles was run. Each CDR3 protein is one row after TCRdb ran MiXCR on the 5' RACE reads. The repertoire holds around 1,900,000 distinct CDR3 sequences, roughly two fifths seen once, with 20% to 25% in the top ten. The sample consisted of blood. These receptor sequences come from a human donor in good health.

This clonotype was found many times. The chain carries TRBV20-1 and TRBJ2-7; D is perhaps TRBD2 (6 bases). The CDR3 is 16 residues long. Germline assignment: CDR1 DFQATT and CDR2 SNEGSKA (reference sequence). Trimming stripped 2 bases from V and 4 bases from J, with 21 bases between. Here the CDR3 reads CSARSFVEGGEYEQYF. DNA of the CDR3: TGCAGTGCTAGATCGTTCGTGGAGGGAGGCGAGTACGAGCAGTACTTC.

The chain joins TRBV4-3 to TRBJ1-1; D perhaps matches TRBD1 (5 bases). Trimming took off 3 bases at V and 0 bases at J, with 14 bases between the two ends. Per germline, CDR1 LGHNA and CDR2 YSLEER. The CDR3 is 16 residues long. The CDR3 DNA reads TGCGCCAGCAGCCAGGGGGGGTGGGCATTGAACACTGAAGCTTTCTTT. Its protein is CASSQGGWALNTEAFF.

The V call is TRBV20-1, the J call TRBJ2-1; tentative D call: TRBD1 (6 bases). Germline lookup yields CDR1 DFQATT and CDR2 SNEGSKA (reference sequence). The length of the CDR3 is 14 residues. The CDR3 sequence: CSVGLPGVGGEQFF. In DNA, the CDR3 is TGCAGCGTAGGCCTTCCAGGGGTTGGAGGCGAGCAGTTCTTC.

CDR3 protein: CASSQEVRAGNEQFF. The CDR3 DNA reads as TGTGCCAGCAGCCAAGAGGTACGGGCGGGGAATGAGCAGTTCTTC. V and J are TRBV4-2 and TRBJ2-1; the D gene is possibly TRBD2 (6 bases). Germline lookup yields CDR1 LGHNA and CDR2 YNFKEQ. Trimming removed 0 bases at V and 7 bases at J, with 13 bases between. The CDR3 is made up of 15 amino acids.

The chain joins TRBV7-8 to TRBJ2-1; the match to TRBD2 covers 8 bases. Per the germline V gene, CDR1 is SGHVS and CDR2 is FQNEAQ. The CDR3 covers 17 residues. Trimming removed 3 bases from V and 8 bases from J; junction bases left unmatched: 15. The CDR3 DNA reads TGTGCCAGCAGCTTCCCTCGGGGACTAGGGGTTTTGGATGAGCAGTTCTTC. It translates to CASSFPRGLGVLDEQFF.

This clonotype was counted a single time. At one end, the junction sequence differs from germline, possibly due to a read error. The chain employs TRBV6-5 and TRBJ2-5; 8 bases map to TRBD2. CDR3 size: 15 residues. Germline V gives CDR1 MNHEY, CDR2 SVGAGI. CDR3 in amino acids: CASSYSIGGVKTQYF. The DNA for the CDR3 is TGTGCCAGCAGCTACTCCATCGGGGGGGTGAAGACCCAGTACTTC.

This clonotype has at least ten counts. This sequence joins TRBV7-3 and TRBJ2-5; 8 bases are shared with TRBD1. Germline-derived CDR1 and CDR2 are SGHTA and FQGTGA. The CDR3 extends over 16 amino acids. V dropped 1 base and J dropped 5; count of bases not matched to a gene: 9. The CDR3 nucleotides read TGTGCCAGCAGCTTAATTGGGCAGGGGGCAAGGGAGACCCAGTACTTC. Its protein product is CASSLIGQGARETQYF.

The chain links TRBV7-2 to TRBJ2-2; D might be TRBD2 (6 bases). Trimming pared 4 bases from V and 4 bases from J, leaving 13 bases between. Germline-derived CDR1 and CDR2 are SGHTA and FQGNSA. This CDR3 spans 15 amino acids. The CDR3 loop reads CASSSWGVSTGELFF. The CDR3 nucleotides read TGTGCCAGCAGCTCTTGGGGGGTATCCACCGGGGAGCTGTTTTTT.

This chain uses TRBV28 with TRBJ2-4; D is uncertain. V was shortened by 6 bases and J by 2 bases, with 8 bases between the two germline ends. The CDR3 is 13 amino acids. From germline, CDR1 is MDHEN and CDR2 SYDVKM. Here the CDR3 reads CASRPPSKNIQYF. The CDR3 nucleotides read TGTGCCAGCAGACCACCATCCAAAAACATTCAGTACTTC.

This clonotype was seen a few times. The rearrangement uses TRBV29-1 and TRBJ2-5; D is uncertain. In germline, CDR1 is SQVTM, CDR2 ANQGSEA. CDR3 length equals 12 residues. V lost 0 bases and J lost 5, with 7 bases in between. CDR3 sequence (DNA): TGCAGCGTTGAAGAGAAACGGGAGACCCAGTACTTC. Amino acids: CSVEEKRETQYF.

Comments on this clonotype: An end of the junction differs from the germline gene, which may be a read error. V and J are TRBV27 and TRBJ1-1; D unresolved. CDR3 length equals 14 residues. Germline-derived CDR1 and CDR2 are MNHEY and SMNVEV (reference sequence). The CDR3 sequence: CTSSFSRSNTEAFF. As DNA, the CDR3 is TGTACCAGCAGTTTCTCCCGTTCGAACACTGAAGCTTTCTTT.

This clonotype has only a few counts. The chain links TRBV2 to TRBJ2-3, with no clear D. The germline V gene has CDR1 SNHLY and CDR2 FYNNEI. The length of the CDR3 is 13 residues. Trimming shortened V by 4 bases and J by 4 bases, and 9 bases separated the two germline ends. This chain's CDR3 is CASSGNVADTQYF. CDR3 nucleotide sequence: TGTGCCAGCAGTGGAAACGTCGCAGATACGCAGTATTTT. Filled out from reference TRBV2 and TRBJ2-3, the complete variable domain reads EPEVTQTPSHQVTQMGQEVILRCVPISNHLYFYWYRQILGQKVEFLVSFYNNEISEKSEIFDDQFSVERPDGSNFTLKIRSTKLEDSAMYFCASSGNVADTQYFGPGTRLTVL.

In regard to this clonotype: At one of its ends the junction is not consistent with the germline gene, which may arise from a read error. The chain links TRBV9 to TRBJ2-1, with a possible D match to TRBD2 (6 bases). The V gene's germline CDR1 is SGDLS and CDR2 YYNGEE. The CDR3 has 16 amino acids. The CDR3 loop reads CASSVVVGGTPNEQFF. The CDR3 DNA sequence: TGTGCCAGTAGCGTAGTGGTGGGGGGAACACCCAATGAGCAGTTCTTC.

CDR3 sequence reads: CASSPGVARGGQETQYF. In DNA, the CDR3 is TGTGCCAGCAGCCCCGGGGTGGCGAGAGGGGGTCAAGAGACCCAGTACTTC. This chain connects TRBV4-2 to TRBJ2-5, with D perhaps matching TRBD1 (6 bases). V was pared by 4 bases and J by 2 bases, with 20 bases between. The V gene's germline CDR1 is LGHNA and CDR2 YNFKEQ. This CDR3 region has 17 residues.

This clonotype was detected many times. The genes are TRBV20-1 and TRBJ2-7; D unclear. Germline lookup yields CDR1 DFQATT and CDR2 SNEGSKA (reference sequence). The length of the CDR3 is 13 residues. Trimming left V 5 bases short and J 7 bases short, with 18 bases between. CDR3 in DNA: TGCAGTGCTGCCGCCCAGGAGCAAGAAGAGCAGTACTTC. It is translated as CSAAAQEQEEQYF.

A note on this clonotype: Germline is not matched at one junction end, which may reflect a read error. This chain connects TRBV7-2 to TRBJ1-6; tentatively, D is TRBD1 (5 bases). Germline V CDR1 and CDR2: SGHTA, FQGNSA. The CDR3 is 14 residues long. This CDR3 reads CASSFGGTNSPLYF. The CDR3 DNA is TGTGCCAGCAGCTTTGGGGGAACAAATTCACCCCTCTACTTT.

The chain has TRBV3-1 and TRBJ1-6, with 9 bases lining up with TRBD1. With 4 bases clipped from V and 10 bases from J, the junction kept 8 bases outside the gene matches. The CDR3 consists of 15 residues. Germline loops: CDR1 LGHDT, CDR2 YNNKEL (reference sequence). The CDR3 DNA reads TGTGCCAGCAGCCCGGGACAGGGAGGATACTCACCCCTCCACTTT. Protein sequence: CASSPGQGGYSPLHF.

This clonotype was found a few times. J is TRBJ2-7 and V is TRBV10-2; D perhaps matches TRBD2 (6 bases). Trimming left V 0 bases short and J 0 bases short, with 15 bases between. CDR3 length: 17 residues. Germline values: CDR1 WSHSY, CDR2 SAAADI. The chain's CDR3 is CASSESKGGVSSYEQYF. CDR3 sequence (DNA): TGCGCCAGCAGTGAGTCGAAAGGCGGGGTAAGCTCCTACGAGCAGTACTTC.

This sequence joins TRBV7-2 and TRBJ2-1, with 8 bases that match TRBD1. The CDR3 sequence is 15 residues long. Looked up from germline, CDR1 is SGHTA and CDR2 is FQGNSA. The J segment lost 3 bases and the V segment lost 6 bases, leaving 7 bases of the junction unmatched. The CDR3 reads CASRKGQAVYNEQFF. The CDR3, as DNA: TGTGCCAGCAGAAAGGGACAGGCTGTCTACAATGAGCAGTTCTTC.

V gene TRBV19 combines with J gene TRBJ1-2, with no clear D. Deletions cut 1 base from V and 6 bases from J, with 12 bases between. The CDR3 has 14 residues. Germline CDR1 and CDR2: LNHDA and SQIVND (reference sequence). The CDR3 nucleotides are TGTGCCAGTAGTATAGGTAGGGTAGGTGATGGCTACACCTTC. Translation gives CASSIGRVGDGYTF.

This chain links TRBV7-2 with TRBJ2-7; 16 bases map to TRBD2. The CDR3 has 18 amino acids. Losses at the gene ends were 5 bases for V and 4 bases for J; bases not matched to a gene: 11. Germline V gene lookup returns CDR1 SGHTA and CDR2 FQGNSA. This CDR3 reads CASSLTPGTSGGAYEQYF. Written as DNA, the CDR3 is TGTGCCAGCAGCCTCACGCCCGGGACTAGCGGGGGGGCTTACGAGCAGTACTTC.

This rearrangement joins TRBV10-3 to TRBJ1-1; D is unresolved. V shed 4 bases and J shed 0 bases, with 21 bases lying between them. Germline V CDR1 and CDR2: ENHRY, SYGVKD. The CDR3 covers 18 residues. Here the CDR3 DNA reads TGTGCCATCAGTGCCCCCGACTTCGGGAAGAACATGAACACTGAAGCTTTCTTT. Amino acids: CAISAPDFGKNMNTEAFF.

The J gene is TRBJ2-5, the V gene TRBV7-8; D unresolved. Germline CDR1 and CDR2: SGHVS and FQNEAQ. The V end was cut by 2 bases, the J end by 1 base, with 20 bases between. The CDR3 has 18 residues. The CDR3 DNA reads as TGTGCCAGCAGCTTACCGACAAAACAAACCAGTCGCCAAGAGACCCAGTACTTC. Amino acid sequence: CASSLPTKQTSRQETQYF.

The rearrangement uses TRBV29-1 and TRBJ1-4, with D unclear. This CDR3 has 12 amino acids. Germline CDR1 is SQVTM and CDR2 is ANQGSEA. The germline V and J ends were trimmed by 6 bases and 8 bases, with 13 bases remaining between them. The CDR3: CSVDNGSEKLFF. In DNA, the CDR3 is TGCAGCGTCGATAACGGTTCAGAAAAACTGTTTTTT. Looking up the rest from reference TRBV29-1 and TRBJ1-4 gives the full variable domain: SAVISQKPSRDICQRGTSLTIQCQVDSQVTMMFWYRQQPGQSLTLIATANQGSEATYESGFVIDKFPISRPNLTFSTLTVSNMSPEDSSIYLCSVDNGSEKLFFGSGTQLSVL.

This clonotype has more than one count but fewer than ten. The rearrangement joins TRBV6-4 to TRBJ2-5; possibly TRBD1 for D (5 bases). CDR1 is MRHNA, CDR2 SNTAGT, per germline. V lost 5 bases and J lost 5, with 21 bases in between. The CDR3 totals 16 residues. The CDR3 DNA reads TGTGCCAGCAGTCCCCACTCGGACAAGCGTGGGGAGACCCAGTACTTC. This gives the protein CASSPHSDKRGETQYF.

This clonotype was detected only a few times. The V and J genes are TRBV27 and TRBJ2-5; tentatively, D is TRBD2 (7 bases). From germline, CDR1 is MNHEY and CDR2 SMNVEV (reference sequence). Trimming took off 4 bases at V and 4 bases at J, with 10 bases between the two ends. This CDR3 comprises 13 residues. CDR3 DNA: TGTGCCAGCAGTTCACGGGGGGCAGAGACCCAGTACTTC. Translation: CASSSRGAETQYF.

This chain connects TRBV6-6 to TRBJ1-2, with D possibly being TRBD1 (5 bases). Germline CDR1 reads MNHNY; CDR2 reads SVGAGI (reference sequence). The CDR3 runs 15 residues. V was clipped by 9 bases and J by 7 bases, with 24 bases between them. CDR3 in amino acids: CASSISIGGVPGYTF. For the CDR3, the DNA is TGTGCCAGTTCCATTAGCATCGGGGGGGTTCCTGGCTACACCTTC.